This TCR beta chain originates from a study of identical twins. Whole-study results and caveats: While abundant cord blood beta clonotypes carried fewer insertions, memory repertoires showed no such pattern.

This clonotype was seen more than once but under ten times. Its antigen is currently unknown. TCRdb passed the 5' RACE reads through MiXCR, listing each CDR3 protein once. The sample carries 690,000 or so distinct CDR3 sequences, around 6% recorded once. V dropped 7 bases and J dropped 0; count of bases not matched to a gene: 7. This CDR3 is built from 15 residues. J is TRBJ1-1 and V is TRBV12-3 or TRBV12-4, with TRBD1 matching 8 bases. Sequenced input: naive T cells sorted from blood. This receptor was taken from a young man in good health. CDR3 protein: CASTPRQGLNTEAFF. In DNA form, the CDR3 reads TGTGCCAGCACCCCCCGACAGGGGTTGAACACTGAAGCTTTCTTT.